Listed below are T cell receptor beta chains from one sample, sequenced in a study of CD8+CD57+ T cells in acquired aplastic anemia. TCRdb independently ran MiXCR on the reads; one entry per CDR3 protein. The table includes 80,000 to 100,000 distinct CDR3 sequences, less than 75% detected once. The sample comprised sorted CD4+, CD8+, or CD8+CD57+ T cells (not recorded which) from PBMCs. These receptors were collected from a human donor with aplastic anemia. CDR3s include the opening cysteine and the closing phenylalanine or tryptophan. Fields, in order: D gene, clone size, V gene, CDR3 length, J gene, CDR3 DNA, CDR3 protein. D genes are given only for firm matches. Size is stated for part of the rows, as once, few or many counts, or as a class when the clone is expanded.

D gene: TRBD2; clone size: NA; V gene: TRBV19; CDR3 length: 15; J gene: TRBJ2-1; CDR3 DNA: TGTGCCAGTAGTTTGACTAGCGGTCTTAACAATGAGCAGTTCTTC; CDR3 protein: CASSLTSGLNNEQFF
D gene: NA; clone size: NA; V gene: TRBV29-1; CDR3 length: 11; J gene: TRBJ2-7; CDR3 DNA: TGCAGCGCCGCTAAGGGGTACGAGCAGTACTTC; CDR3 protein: CSAAKGYEQYF
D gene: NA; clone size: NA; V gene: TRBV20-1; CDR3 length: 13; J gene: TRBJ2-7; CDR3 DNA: TGCAGTGCGGCCAGGGCGGTGGTTTACGAGCAGTACTTC; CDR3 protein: CSAARAVVYEQYF
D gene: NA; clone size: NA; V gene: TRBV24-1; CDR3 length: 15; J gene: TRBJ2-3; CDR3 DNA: TGTGCCACCAGTGATGCCCGGGACAGCACAGATACGCAGTATTTT; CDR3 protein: CATSDARDSTDTQYF
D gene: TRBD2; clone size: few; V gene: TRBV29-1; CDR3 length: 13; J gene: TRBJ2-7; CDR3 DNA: TGCAGCGTTGCATTGGGACTAGTCTACGAGCAGTACTTC; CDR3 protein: CSVALGLVYEQYF
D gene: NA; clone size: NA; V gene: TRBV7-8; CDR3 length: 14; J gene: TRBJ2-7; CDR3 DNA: TGTGCCAGCAGCCCCCCCGGGAACCGCTACGAGCAGTACTTC; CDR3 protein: CASSPPGNRYEQYF
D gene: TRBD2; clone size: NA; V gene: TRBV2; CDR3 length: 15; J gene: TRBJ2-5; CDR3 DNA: TGTGCCAGCACCCAATACGGCGGGAGTCAGGAGACCCAGTACTTC; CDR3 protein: CASTQYGGSQETQYF
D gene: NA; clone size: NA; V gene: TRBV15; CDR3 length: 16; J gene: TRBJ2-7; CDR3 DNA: TGTGCCACCAGCCAAGGAGGGACAGCTTCTATCTACGAGCAGTACTTC; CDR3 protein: CATSQGGTASIYEQYF
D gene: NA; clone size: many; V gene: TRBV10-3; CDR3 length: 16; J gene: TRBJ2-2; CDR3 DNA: TGTGCCATCAGTGACGTGGCCAGGGGAGCCACCGGGGAGCTGTTTTTT; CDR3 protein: CAISDVARGATGELFF
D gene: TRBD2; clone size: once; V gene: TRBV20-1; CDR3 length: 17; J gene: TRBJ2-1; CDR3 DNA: TGCAGTGCTAGAGCCAATAGCGGGGATAGCTCCTACAATGAGCAGTTCTTC; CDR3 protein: CSARANSGDSSYNEQFF
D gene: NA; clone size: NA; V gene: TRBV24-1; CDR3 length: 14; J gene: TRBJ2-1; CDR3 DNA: TGTGCCACCAGTGATTTTGGGGGCGCGAATGAGCAGTTCTTC; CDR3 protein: CATSDFGGANEQFF
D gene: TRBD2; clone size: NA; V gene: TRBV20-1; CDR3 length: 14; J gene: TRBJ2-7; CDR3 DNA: TGCAGTGCTAGTAGCGGGAGGACCTCCTACGAGCAGTACTTC; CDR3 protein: CSASSGRTSYEQYF
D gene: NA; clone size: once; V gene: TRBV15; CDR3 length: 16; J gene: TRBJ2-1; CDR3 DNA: TGTGCCACCAGCAGAGATTGGCCGACTTCCTACAATGAGCAGTTCTTC; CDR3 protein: CATSRDWPTSYNEQFF
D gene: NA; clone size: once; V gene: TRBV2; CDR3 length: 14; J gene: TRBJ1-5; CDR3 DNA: TGTGCCAGCAGGACGGGGATCCTTAATCAGCCCCAGCATTTT; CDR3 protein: CASRTGILNQPQHF
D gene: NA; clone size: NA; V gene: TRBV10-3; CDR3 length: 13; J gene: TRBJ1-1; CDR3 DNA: TGTGCCAGCAGTCGGACAATAGACACTGAAGCTTTCTTT; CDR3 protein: CASSRTIDTEAFF
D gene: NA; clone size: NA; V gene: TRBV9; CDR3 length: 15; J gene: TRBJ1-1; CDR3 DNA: TGTGCCAGCACCGCGGTGGGGGCTCGAAACACTGAAGCTTTCTTT; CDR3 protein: CASTAVGARNTEAFF
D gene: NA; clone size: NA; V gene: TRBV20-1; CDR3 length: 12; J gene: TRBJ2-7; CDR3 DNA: TGCAGTGCTGGGGCTCGCTCCTACGAGCAGTACTTC; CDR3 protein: CSAGARSYEQYF
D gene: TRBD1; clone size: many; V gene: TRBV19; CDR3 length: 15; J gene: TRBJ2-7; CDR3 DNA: TGTGCCAGTAGTGCTGGGACAGGGAGGGCCTACGAGCAGTACTTC; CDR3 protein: CASSAGTGRAYEQYF
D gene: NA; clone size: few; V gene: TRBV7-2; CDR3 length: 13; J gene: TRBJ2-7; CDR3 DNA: TGTGCCAGCAGCTCAACCGGGGCCTACGAGCAGTACTTC; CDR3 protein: CASSSTGAYEQYF
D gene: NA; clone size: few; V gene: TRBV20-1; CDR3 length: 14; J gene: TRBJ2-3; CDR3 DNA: TGCAGTGCTAGAGTCGTGGGGAGCACAGATACGCAGTATTTT; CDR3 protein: CSARVVGSTDTQYF
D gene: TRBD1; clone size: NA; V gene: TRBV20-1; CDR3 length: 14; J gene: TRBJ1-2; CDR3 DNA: TGCAGTGCTAGAACGGACAGGGATTATGTTGGCTACACCTTC; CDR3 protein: CSARTDRDYVGYTF
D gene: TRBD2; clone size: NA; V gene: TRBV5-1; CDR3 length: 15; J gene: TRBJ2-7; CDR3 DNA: TGCGCCAGCACCCCCGTGCTAGCGGGAGGGACCGAGCAGTACTTC; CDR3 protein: CASTPVLAGGTEQYF
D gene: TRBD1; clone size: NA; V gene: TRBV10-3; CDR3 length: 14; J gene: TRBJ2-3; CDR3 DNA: TGTACCATCAGTGACTCCGACAGGGCAAACACGCAGTATTTT; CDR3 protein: CTISDSDRANTQYF
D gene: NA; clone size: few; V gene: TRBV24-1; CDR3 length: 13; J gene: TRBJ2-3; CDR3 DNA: TGTGCCACCCGGGACCCAAGCACAGATACGCAGTATTTT; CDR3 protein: CATRDPSTDTQYF
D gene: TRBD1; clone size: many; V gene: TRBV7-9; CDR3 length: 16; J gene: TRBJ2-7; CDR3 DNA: TGTGCCAGCAGCCCCCCCCGGGACAGGGGCGTGTACGAGCAGTACTTC; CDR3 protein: CASSPPRDRGVYEQYF
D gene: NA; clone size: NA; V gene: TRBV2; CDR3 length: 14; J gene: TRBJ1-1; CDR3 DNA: TGTGCCAGCATAAAGGCAGAGATTAACACTGAAGCTTTCTTT; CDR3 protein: CASIKAEINTEAFF
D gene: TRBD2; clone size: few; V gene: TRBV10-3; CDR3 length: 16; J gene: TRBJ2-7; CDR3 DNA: TGTGCCATCAGTGGGGCTGTACTAGCGGTTACCTACGAGCAGTACTTC; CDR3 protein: CAISGAVLAVTYEQYF
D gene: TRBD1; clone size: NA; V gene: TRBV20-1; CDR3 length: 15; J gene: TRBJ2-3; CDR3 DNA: TGCAGTGCTAGGCGACAGGGGAGGTTAACAGATACGCAGTATTTT; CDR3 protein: CSARRQGRLTDTQYF
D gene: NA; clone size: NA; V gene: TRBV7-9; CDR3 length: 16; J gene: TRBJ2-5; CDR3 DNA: TGTGCCAGCAGCTCCATCCCACGCGACGGGCAAGAGACCCAGTACTTC; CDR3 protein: CASSSIPRDGQETQYF
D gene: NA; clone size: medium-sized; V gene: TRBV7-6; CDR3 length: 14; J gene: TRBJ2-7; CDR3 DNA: TGTGCCAGCAGCTTGGGGGGAAGTACCTACGAGCAGTACTTC; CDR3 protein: CASSLGGSTYEQYF
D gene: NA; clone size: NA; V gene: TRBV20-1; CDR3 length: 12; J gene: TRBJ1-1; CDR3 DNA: TGCAGTGCCACCCTTCGGGAGGTTGGCGCTTTCTTT; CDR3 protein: CSATLREVGAFF
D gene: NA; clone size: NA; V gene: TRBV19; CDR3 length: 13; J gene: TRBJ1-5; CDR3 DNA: TGTGCCAGTAGAGATGGCGTGGGTCAGCCCCAGCATTTT; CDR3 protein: CASRDGVGQPQHF
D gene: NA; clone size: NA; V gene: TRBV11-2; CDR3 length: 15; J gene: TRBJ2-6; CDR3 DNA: TGTGCCAGCAGCTTAGGGACCCCCGGGGCCAACGTCCTGACTTTC; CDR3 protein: CASSLGTPGANVLTF
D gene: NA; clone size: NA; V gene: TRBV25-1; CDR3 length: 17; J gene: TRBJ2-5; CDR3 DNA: TGTGCCAGCAGTGAATTCCCTGGGCAGGGAGTCCAAGAGACCCAGTACTTC; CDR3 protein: CASSEFPGQGVQETQYF
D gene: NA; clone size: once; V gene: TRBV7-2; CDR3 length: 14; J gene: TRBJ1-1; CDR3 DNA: TGTGCCAGCGGAACCCAGGGACTGAACACTGAAGCTTTCTTT; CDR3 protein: CASGTQGLNTEAFF